Listed below are T cell receptor beta chains from one sample, sequenced in a study of T cells after posttransplantation cyclophosphamide. Using immunoSEQ multiplex PCR, the repertoire was profiled, and TCRdb retains in-frame clones only, with some absent. There are 45,000 to 60,000 clones in the sample; 92% occur only once, and around 3.2% lies in the top ten. The sequenced sample consisted of PBMCs. These receptors were taken from a woman aged 45-65 years in good health and a related stem cell transplant donor. CDR3s include the opening cysteine and the closing phenylalanine or tryptophan. D genes are given only for firm matches. Some rows have no size entry. The others give once, few or many, or a class for an expanded clone.

cdr3_nt cdr3_aa v_call d_call clone_size j_call
TGTGCCAGCAGCTCACCCGGGACTATCACCTACGAGCAGTACTTC CASSSPGTITYEQYF TRBV5-8 TRBD2 few TRBJ2-7
TGTGCCAGCAGCTTTGAACGGAGTAGAAACACTGAAGCTTTCTTT CASSFERSRNTEAFF TRBV7-2 . . TRBJ1-1
TGTGCCAGCAGTTTAGACAGGAGTAATGAAAAACTGTTTTTT CASSLDRSNEKLFF TRBV2 . . TRBJ1-4
TGTGCCAGTAGTATAAGCGCGGGGGGCCTCGTAGAGACCCAGTACTTC CASSISAGGLVETQYF TRBV19 TRBD2 . TRBJ2-5
TGCGCCAGCAGTCAATCGGCCACCCCGGGGAGTGAGCAGTTCTTC CASSQSATPGSEQFF TRBV23-1 . once TRBJ2-1
TGTGCTAGCAGTTACTCTCGAAACCCTCCCGGGCCCCAGCATTTT CASSYSRNPPGPQHF TRBV6-5 . . TRBJ1-5
TGTGCCAGCAGCTTAGATGGGCGACAAAGCTACGAGCAGTACTTC CASSLDGRQSYEQYF TRBV11-2 . once TRBJ2-7
TGTGCCAGCAGCCCAAGAGCAGGGGGGAGGAACACCGGGGAGCTGTTTTTT CASSPRAGGRNTGELFF TRBV7-6 . . TRBJ2-2
TGTGCCAGCTCACCACTTCCGGGACAGACCTATGGCTACACCTTC CASSPLPGQTYGYTF TRBV18 TRBD1 . TRBJ1-2
TGTGCCAGCAGTTTAGACAGGAGTAATGAAAAACTGTTTTTT CASSLDRSNEKLFF TRBV7-8 . . TRBJ1-4
TGTGCCAGTAGTCTATGGACAGCTAGCAATCAGCCCCAGCATTTT CASSLWTASNQPQHF TRBV19 . once TRBJ1-5
TGTGCCAGCAGCGTGACAGGGAGGTATGGCTACACCTTC CASSVTGRYGYTF TRBV6-1 TRBD1 once TRBJ1-2
TGTGCCAGCAAGACCGGGACTAGCTTCACCGGGGAGCTGTTTTTT CASKTGTSFTGELFF TRBV6-5 TRBD2 . TRBJ2-2
TGTGCCTGGAGTGCCTACAGGGGAGGTAATTCCCCCCTCCACTTT CAWSAYRGGNSPLHF TRBV30 TRBD1 . TRBJ1-6
TGTGCCAGCAGTTACGGGAGGAACACTGAAGCTTTCTTT CASSYGRNTEAFF TRBV6-5 . . TRBJ1-1
TGCGCCAGCAGCTCGGACAGGGGGAATGAAAAACTGTTTTTT CASSSDRGNEKLFF TRBV5-1 TRBD1 . TRBJ1-4
TGTGCCACCAGCAGAGACTGGACAGGTGAATATGGCTACACCTTC CATSRDWTGEYGYTF TRBV15 TRBD1 . TRBJ1-2
TGCGCCAGCAGTTACTCGGGGGGAAGCAATCAGCCCCAGCATTTT CASSYSGGSNQPQHF TRBV5-1 . . TRBJ1-5
TGTGCCAGCAGTGCAGTTTGGCAGTCGGGGTCCTATAATTCACCCCTCCACTTT CASSAVWQSGSYNSPLHF TRBV6-1 . . TRBJ1-6
TGTGCCAGCAGACGGGACAGGGTGATCGGGGAGCTGTTTTTT CASRRDRVIGELFF TRBV28 TRBD1 once TRBJ2-2
TGTGCCAGCAGGATGGACATTTCCACTGAAGCTTTCTTT CASRMDISTEAFF TRBV2 . . TRBJ1-1
TGCGCCAGCAGCTTGGGGGGGGATAGTGGCAATCAGCCCCAGCATTTT CASSLGGDSGNQPQHF TRBV5-1 . . TRBJ1-5
TGCGCCAGCAGCTTGGATCTATACGAGCAGTACTTC CASSLDLYEQYF TRBV5-1 . . TRBJ2-7
TGTGCCAGCAGCTTGGAGCAGGCCGGGGAGCTGTTTTTT CASSLEQAGELFF TRBV5-4 . . TRBJ2-2
TGTGCCAGCAGCCAAGTCGCCCTAGCGGGAGAGTACAATGAGCAGTTCTTC CASSQVALAGEYNEQFF TRBV4-2 TRBD2 . TRBJ2-1
TGTGCCAGCAGTTGGGGGACAGGAATTAACTATGGCTACACCTTC CASSWGTGINYGYTF TRBV6-5 TRBD1 . TRBJ1-2
TGTGCTAGTGGTCCCCGGACAGATACTAATGAAAAACTGTTTTTT CASGPRTDTNEKLFF TRBV12-5 . once TRBJ1-4
TGTGCCAGCAGCCCCCAGGACGGGGGTACCTACAATGAGCAGTTCTTC CASSPQDGGTYNEQFF TRBV11-3 . . TRBJ2-1
TGTGCCAGCAGCTCCCGGCCGGGAGTGGGAGAGACCCAGTACTTC CASSSRPGVGETQYF TRBV7-3 . . TRBJ2-5
TGTGCCAGCTCACCCCAGTACCAAGAGACCCAGTACTTC CASSPQYQETQYF TRBV18 . . TRBJ2-5
TGTGCCAGCAGCTTGGAACAGGGCCCGCTTAGGGCTTTCTTT CASSLEQGPLRAFF TRBV7-9 . . TRBJ1-1
TGTGCCAGCAGCCAATGGCCTGGGGGAGGGTCCTATGGCTACACCTTC CASSQWPGGGSYGYTF TRBV5-6 . once TRBJ1-2
TGCGCCAGCAGCTTGACGGCTAGCGGGAGTGAGCCCTACGAGCAGTACTTC CASSLTASGSEPYEQYF TRBV5-1 TRBD2 . TRBJ2-7
TGTGCCAGTAGTATAGTGGACAGAGGCTCCTACAATGAGCAGTTCTTC CASSIVDRGSYNEQFF TRBV19 . . TRBJ2-1
TGTGCCAGCAGCCAAGATTGGCAGAACCGGGCAGGGGGTACTGAAGCTTTCTTT CASSQDWQNRAGGTEAFF TRBV4-2 TRBD1 . TRBJ1-1
TGTGCCAGCAGCTTCTTCGGACAGGGCCAGGACTACGAGCAGTACTTC CASSFFGQGQDYEQYF TRBV7-8 TRBD1 once TRBJ2-7
TGTGCCAGCAGCTTAGACAGACGTAAACAAGAGACCCAGTACTTC CASSLDRRKQETQYF TRBV5-6 . few TRBJ2-5
TGTGCCAGCAGCTTACTTATCTATGGCTACACCTTC CASSLLIYGYTF TRBV7-7 . . TRBJ1-2
TGTGCCAGCAGCCCAAGGGGCCAGCCCCAGCATTTT CASSPRGQPQHF TRBV27 . . TRBJ1-5
TGCGCCAGCAGCTTGGCGCAGGACACTGAAGCTTTCTTT CASSLAQDTEAFF TRBV5-1 . . TRBJ1-1
TGCGCCAGCAGCCCGGGGGACAGGGAAAGGGACCAGCCCCAGCATTTT CASSPGDRERDQPQHF TRBV5-1 TRBD1 once TRBJ1-5
TGTGCCAGCAGTGTATTAGATACGCAGTATTTT CASSVLDTQYF TRBV2 . . TRBJ2-3
TGTGCCAGCAGTTATCGGGAGAGGGCTAACTATGGCTACACCTTC CASSYRERANYGYTF TRBV27 . . TRBJ1-2